One and the same sample provided the 18 T cell receptor beta chains below, sequenced in a study of cytomegalovirus exposure and HLA in healthy donors. The PCR made use of 60 Vbeta and 13 Jbeta primers. This table comes from immunoSEQ multiplex PCR, and its TCRdb copy is limited to in-frame clones, with some not included. Recorded for this sample: approximately 110,000 clones. Input material: PBMCs. These receptors were collected from a man aged 30-40 years in good health and CMV-seronegative.

This chain links TRBV6-1 with TRBJ2-1; 10 positions match TRBD1. The V segment lost 4 bases and the J segment 3 bases; nucleotides outside the gene matches: 6. Germline-derived CDR1 and CDR2 are MNHNS and SASEGT. The CDR3 is 16 residues long. CDR3 bases: TGTGCCAGCAGTGCCCCGACAGGGGGCGGCTACAATGAGCAGTTCTTC. This codes for CASSAPTGGGYNEQFF.

The CDR3 coding sequence is TGCGCCAGCGGGACAGGGGACAGGGCCTTATTGACCCAGTACTTC. Amino acids: CASGTGDRALLTQYF. The chain has TRBV5-1 and TRBJ2-5; 10 bases line up with TRBD1. Germline lookup yields CDR1 SGHRS and CDR2 YFSETQ. CDR3 size: 15 residues. Trimming removed 7 bases from V and 7 bases from J; junction bases left unmatched: 13.

CDR3 bases: TGTGCCAGTAGTCGTGACAGGGGGGGAAATCAGCCCCAGCATTTT. This encodes CASSRDRGGNQPQHF. The chain is built from TRBV19 and TRBJ1-5; 9 bases are a match to TRBD1. The germline V gene encodes CDR1 LNHDA and CDR2 SQIVND (reference sequence). CDR3 length: 15 amino acids. The V segment lost 5 bases and the J segment 4 bases; nucleotides outside the gene matches: 6.

V and J are TRBV7-9 and TRBJ2-1, with 10 positions matching TRBD2. CDR3 length: 13 residues. CDR1 and CDR2 from the germline V gene are SEHNR and FQNEAQ (reference sequence). The junction had 5 bases not matched to a gene; V was cut back by 11 bases and J by 4 bases. As DNA, the CDR3 is TGTGCCCTAGAGCGGGAGGGTTACAATGAGCAGTTCTTC. It codes for CALEREGYNEQFF.

The chain couples TRBV7-9 to TRBJ2-1; weak D call: TRBD2 (5 bases). The V end lost 5 bases, the J end lost 3 bases, and 8 bases lay between the germline ends. CDR1 is SEHNR, CDR2 FQNEAQ, per germline (reference sequence). The CDR3 has 13 amino acids. The CDR3 bases are TGTGCCAGCAGCCACGGACTCTACAATGAGCAGTTCTTC. As protein: CASSHGLYNEQFF.

This chain links TRBV10-1 with TRBJ2-7, with 11 bases identical to TRBD2. Per germline, CDR1 WNHNN and CDR2 SYGVQD (reference sequence). J lost 2 bases, V lost 4 bases, and 10 bases had no gene match. The CDR3 is 17 amino acids. CDR3 sequence: CASSASTSGGGAYEQYF. CDR3 bases: TGCGCCAGCAGTGCCTCAACTAGCGGGGGTGGGGCCTACGAGCAGTACTTC.

The chain joins TRBV5-4 to TRBJ2-7, with a weak D call TRBD2 (6 bases). Trimming pared 0 bases from V and 6 bases from J, leaving 10 bases between. Germline V gives CDR1 SGHNT, CDR2 YYREEE (reference sequence). The CDR3 contains 13 residues. The CDR3 region has the DNA TGTGCCAGCAGCTTGGAACTAGCTTCCGAGCAGTACTTC. The encoded protein is CASSLELASEQYF.

CDR3 amino acids: CASSYSPGTSDHEQYF. For the CDR3, the DNA is TGTGCCAGTAGTTACAGCCCCGGGACTAGCGATCACGAGCAGTACTTC. This chain connects TRBV19 to TRBJ2-7; 10 bases agree with TRBD2. CDR3 length: 16 amino acids. Looked up from germline, CDR1 is LNHDA and CDR2 is SQIVND (reference sequence). J lost 5 bases, V lost 5 bases, and 12 bases had no gene match.

The genes are TRBV7-2 and TRBJ2-1; 7 bases agree with TRBD2. The germline V gene has CDR1 SGHTA and CDR2 FQGNSA. This CDR3 is 13 amino acids long. The V segment lost 5 bases and the J segment 9 bases; nucleotides outside the gene matches: 7. The CDR3 DNA follows: TGTGCCAGCAGCCCCCGGAGGGAGGGTGAGCAGTTCTTC. It encodes CASSPRREGEQFF.

The V call is TRBV5-6, the J call TRBJ2-5; perhaps TRBD1 as D (5 bases). The length of the CDR3 is 16 residues. The V gene lost 6 bases and the J gene lost 5 bases, with 23 bases spanning the gap. The germline gives CDR1 SGHDT, CDR2 YYEEEE. For the CDR3, the DNA is TGTGCCAGCAATCAGGGTTTAGGCCAGTCGTGGGAGACCCAGTACTTC. This codes for CASNQGLGQSWETQYF.

This sequence joins TRBV5-1 and TRBJ2-2; no firm D call. CDR3 length: 17 residues. Germline V lookup: CDR1 SGHRS, CDR2 YFSETQ. Trimming removed 4 bases from V and 0 bases from J, with 16 bases in between. The DNA of the CDR3 is TGCGCCAGCAGCCCCACTAAGAGGAAGTCGAACACCGGGGAGCTGTTTTTT. Amino acid sequence: CASSPTKRKSNTGELFF.

Turning to this clone: The junction and the germline gene differ at one end; a read error may be behind it. Other DNA sequences of this sample code for an identical CDR3. The CDR3: CASSTGFRFNQPQHF. The CDR3 DNA is TGTGCCAGCAGTACAGGGTTTAGGTTCAATCAGCCCCAGCACTTT. The chain is built from TRBV27 and TRBJ1-5; TRBD1 is a possible D gene (6 bases). CDR1 MNHEY and CDR2 SMNVEV come from the germline V gene (reference sequence). The CDR3 covers 15 residues.

V gene TRBV4-1 combines with J gene TRBJ2-7; TRBD1 is a possible D gene (6 bases). The length of the CDR3 is 15 residues. V lost 4 bases and J 2 bases, leaving 15 bases between the germline ends. Germline values: CDR1 MGHRA, CDR2 YSYEKL. CDR3 sequence reads: CASSLAGTSAYEQYF. The CDR3 bases are TGCGCCAGCAGCCTAGCCGGGACATCGGCCTACGAGCAGTACTTC.

The chain is built from TRBV6-5 and TRBJ1-2; 11 bases line up with TRBD1. The germline CDR1 and CDR2 sequences are MNHEY and SVGAGI. With V trimmed by 7 bases and J by 8 bases, 3 bases remained unmatched. The CDR3 runs to 12 residues. The CDR3 is CASTDRGQGYTF. CDR3 coding DNA: TGTGCCAGCACGGACAGGGGGCAAGGCTACACCTTC.

CDR3 in amino acids: CALASLATGELFF. The CDR3 bases are TGTGCCTTAGCCAGTCTGGCAACCGGGGAGCTGTTTTTT. This rearrangement joins TRBV30 to TRBJ2-2; D is ambiguous. CDR1 and CDR2 from the germline V gene are GTSNPN and SVGIG (reference sequence). CDR3 length: 13 amino acids. Trimming pared 7 bases from V and 5 bases from J, leaving 14 bases between. Variable domain in full (rest from reference TRBV30 and TRBJ2-2): SQTIHQWPATLVQPVGSPLSLECTVEGTSNPNLYWYRQAAGRGLQLLFYSVGIGQISSEVPQNLSASRPQDRQFILSSKKLLLSDSGFYLCALASLATGELFFGEGSRLTVL.

Here the CDR3 DNA reads TGTGCCAGCAGCCCCTCTTCGGACAGGGCAAATTCACCCCTCCACTTT. This codes for CASSPSSDRANSPLHF. This chain uses TRBV7-2 with TRBJ1-6; 8 nucleotides line up with TRBD1. Losses at the gene ends were 5 bases for V and 7 bases for J; bases not matched to a gene: 10. The CDR3 is 16 residues long. Germline V lookup: CDR1 SGHTA, CDR2 FQGNSA.

This chain uses TRBV7-9 with TRBJ1-2, with D unclear. V lost 5 bases, J lost 6 bases, and 19 bases lay in between. CDR1 and CDR2 from the germline V gene are SEHNR and FQNEAQ (reference sequence). This CDR3 has 15 residues. CDR3 nucleotides: TGTGCCAGCAGCCCTAAGACGGAGATGATTAATGGCTACACCTTC. Its protein product is CASSPKTEMINGYTF.

J is TRBJ2-2 and V is TRBV5-4; 7 nucleotides align to TRBD2. This CDR3 spans 15 amino acids. CDR1 SGHNT and CDR2 YYREEE come from the germline V gene (reference sequence). Germline trimming cut 5 bases from V and 0 bases from J; bases unmatched to any gene: 4. In nucleotides, the CDR3 is TGTGCCAGCAGGCTACTAGCGCCGAACACCGGGGAGCTGTTTTTT. Protein product: CASRLLAPNTGELFF.